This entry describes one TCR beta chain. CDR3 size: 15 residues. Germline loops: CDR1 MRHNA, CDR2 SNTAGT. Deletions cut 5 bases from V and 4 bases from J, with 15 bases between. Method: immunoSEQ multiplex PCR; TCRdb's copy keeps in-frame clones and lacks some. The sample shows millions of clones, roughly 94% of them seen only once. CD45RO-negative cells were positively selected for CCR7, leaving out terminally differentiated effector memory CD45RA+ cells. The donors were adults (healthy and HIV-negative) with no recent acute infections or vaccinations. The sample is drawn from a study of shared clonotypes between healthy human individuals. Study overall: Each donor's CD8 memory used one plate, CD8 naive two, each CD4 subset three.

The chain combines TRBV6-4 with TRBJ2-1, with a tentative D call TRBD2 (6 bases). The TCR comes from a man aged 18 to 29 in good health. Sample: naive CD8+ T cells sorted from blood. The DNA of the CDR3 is TGTGCCAGCAGTCAAGATGGGACTGATTACAATGAGCAGTTCTTC. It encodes CASSQDGTDYNEQFF.